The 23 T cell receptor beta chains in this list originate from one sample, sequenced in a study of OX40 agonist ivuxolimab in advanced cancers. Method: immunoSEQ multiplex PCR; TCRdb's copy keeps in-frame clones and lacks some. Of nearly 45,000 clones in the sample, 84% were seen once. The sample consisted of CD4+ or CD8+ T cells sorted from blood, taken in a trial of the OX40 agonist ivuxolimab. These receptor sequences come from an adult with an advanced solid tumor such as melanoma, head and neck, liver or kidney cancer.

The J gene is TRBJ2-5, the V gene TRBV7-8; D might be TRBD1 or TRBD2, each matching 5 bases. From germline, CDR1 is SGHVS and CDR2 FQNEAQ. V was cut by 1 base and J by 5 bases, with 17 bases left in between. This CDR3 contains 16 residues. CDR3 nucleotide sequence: TGTGCCAGCAGCTTAGGAGGTGGTGGGGGTCGGGAGACCCAGTACTTC. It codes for CASSLGGGGGRETQYF.

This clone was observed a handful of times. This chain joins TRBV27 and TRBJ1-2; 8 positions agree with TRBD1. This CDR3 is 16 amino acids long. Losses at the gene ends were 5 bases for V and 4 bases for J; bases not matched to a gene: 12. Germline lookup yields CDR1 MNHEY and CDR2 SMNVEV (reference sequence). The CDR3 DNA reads TGTGCCAGCAGTCCCTCCCCCGGGACAGGTGTCTATGGCTACACCTTC. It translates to CASSPSPGTGVYGYTF.

The CDR3 sequence: CASSYDLRGAYNEQFF. CDR3 DNA: TGTGCCAGCAGCTACGACCTAAGGGGGGCCTACAATGAGCAGTTCTTC. The chain uses TRBV7-3 and TRBJ2-1; D possibly matches TRBD1 or TRBD2 (6 bases each). The CDR3 is 16 amino acids. V lost 4 bases, J lost 2 bases, and 15 bases lay in between. Germline V gene sequence: CDR1 SGHTA, CDR2 FQGTGA.

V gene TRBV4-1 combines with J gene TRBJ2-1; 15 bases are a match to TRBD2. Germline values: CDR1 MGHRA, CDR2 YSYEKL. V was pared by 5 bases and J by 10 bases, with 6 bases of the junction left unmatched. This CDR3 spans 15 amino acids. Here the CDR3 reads CASSEGLAGGYEQFF. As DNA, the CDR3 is TGCGCCAGCAGCGAGGGACTAGCGGGGGGTTACGAGCAGTTCTTC.

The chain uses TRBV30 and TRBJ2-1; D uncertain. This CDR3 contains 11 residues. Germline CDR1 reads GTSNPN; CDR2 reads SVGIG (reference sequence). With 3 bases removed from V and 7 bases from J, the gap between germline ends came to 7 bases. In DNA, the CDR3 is TGTGCCTGGAGCGTGGGGAATGAGCAGTTCTTC. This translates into CAWSVGNEQFF.

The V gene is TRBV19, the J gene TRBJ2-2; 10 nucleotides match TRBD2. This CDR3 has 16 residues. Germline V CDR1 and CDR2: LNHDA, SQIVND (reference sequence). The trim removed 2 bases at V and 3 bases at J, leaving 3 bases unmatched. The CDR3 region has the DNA TGTGCCAGTAGTATACTAGCGGGAGATGACACCGGGGAGCTGTTTTTT. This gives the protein CASSILAGDDTGELFF.

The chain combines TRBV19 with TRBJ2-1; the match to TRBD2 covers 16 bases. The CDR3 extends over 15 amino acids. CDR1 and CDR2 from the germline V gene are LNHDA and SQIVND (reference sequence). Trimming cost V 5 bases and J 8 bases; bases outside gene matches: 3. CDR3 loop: CASSAGLAGGHEQFF. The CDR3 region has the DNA TGTGCCAGTAGTGCGGGACTAGCGGGGGGGCATGAGCAGTTCTTC.

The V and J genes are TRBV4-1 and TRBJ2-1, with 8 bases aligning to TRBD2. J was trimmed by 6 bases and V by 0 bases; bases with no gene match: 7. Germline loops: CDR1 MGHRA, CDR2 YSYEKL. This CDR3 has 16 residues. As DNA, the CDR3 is TGCGCCAGCAGCCAAGATGCGGGACTAGGGGCCAATGAGCAGTTCTTC. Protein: CASSQDAGLGANEQFF.

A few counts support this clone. The CDR3 reads CASSQEEFGTAVSYNEQFF. The CDR3 bases are TGCGCCAGCAGCCAAGAAGAATTTGGGACCGCCGTCTCCTACAATGAGCAGTTCTTC. The V and J genes are TRBV4-3 and TRBJ2-1; TRBD1 or TRBD2 may be the D gene (5 bases each). This CDR3 contains 19 residues. Deletions cut 0 bases from V and 0 bases from J, with 18 bases between. The germline CDR1 and CDR2 sequences are LGHNA and YSLEER.

The CDR3 bases are TGTGCCAGCAGCCTGGCGACAGGGGCGGGGAACGAGCAGTACTTC. Protein product: CASSLATGAGNEQYF. The rearrangement joins TRBV2 to TRBJ2-7; the match to TRBD1 covers 8 bases. This CDR3 comprises 15 residues. After removal of 6 bases from V and 5 bases from J, the junction contained 12 bases not matched to a gene. Germline CDR1 is SNHLY and CDR2 is FYNNEI.

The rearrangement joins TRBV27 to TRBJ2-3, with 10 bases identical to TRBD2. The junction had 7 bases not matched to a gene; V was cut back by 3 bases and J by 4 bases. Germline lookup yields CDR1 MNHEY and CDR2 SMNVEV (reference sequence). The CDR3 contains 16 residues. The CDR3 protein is CASSFEGLAVSDTQYF. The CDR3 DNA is TGTGCCAGCAGTTTTGAAGGACTAGCGGTCTCAGATACGCAGTATTTT.

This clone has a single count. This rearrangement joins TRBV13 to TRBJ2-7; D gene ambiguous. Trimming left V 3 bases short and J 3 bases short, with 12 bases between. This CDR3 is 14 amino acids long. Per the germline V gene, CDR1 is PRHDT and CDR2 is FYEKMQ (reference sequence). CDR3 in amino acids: CASSLELTNYEQYF. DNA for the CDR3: TGTGCCAGCAGCTTGGAACTAACGAACTACGAGCAGTACTTC.

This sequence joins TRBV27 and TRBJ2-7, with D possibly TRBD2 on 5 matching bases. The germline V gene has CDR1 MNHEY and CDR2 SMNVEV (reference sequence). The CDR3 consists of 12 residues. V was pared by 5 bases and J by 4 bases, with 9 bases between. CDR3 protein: CASSLRGYEQYF. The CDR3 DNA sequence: TGTGCCAGCAGTCTCCGGGGATACGAGCAGTACTTC.

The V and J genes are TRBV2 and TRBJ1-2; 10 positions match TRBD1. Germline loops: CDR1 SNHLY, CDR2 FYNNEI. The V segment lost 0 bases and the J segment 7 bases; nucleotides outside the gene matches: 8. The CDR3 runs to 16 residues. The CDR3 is CASSEAPGTGDGGYTF. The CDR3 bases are TGTGCCAGCAGTGAAGCCCCCGGGACAGGGGACGGTGGCTACACCTTC.

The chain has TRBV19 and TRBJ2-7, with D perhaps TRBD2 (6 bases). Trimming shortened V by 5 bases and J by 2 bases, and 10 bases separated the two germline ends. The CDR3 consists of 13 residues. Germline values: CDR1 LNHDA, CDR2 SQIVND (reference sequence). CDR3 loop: CASSPGLPYEQYF. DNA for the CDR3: TGTGCCAGTAGTCCGGGACTGCCCTACGAGCAGTACTTC.

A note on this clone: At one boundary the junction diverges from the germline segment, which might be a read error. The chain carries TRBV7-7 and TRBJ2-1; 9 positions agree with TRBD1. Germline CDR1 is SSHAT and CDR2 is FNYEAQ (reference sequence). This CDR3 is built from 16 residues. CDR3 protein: CASSLLPGTGRNEQFF. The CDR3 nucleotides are TGTGCTAGCAGCTTATTACCCGGGACAGGGCGCAATGAGCAGTTCTTC.

This CDR3 is CASRGGWVEKLFF. DNA of the CDR3: TGTGCCAGCAGGGGTGGGTGGGTTGAAAAACTGTTTTTT. The chain links TRBV6-5 to TRBJ1-4; D unclear. Trimming took off 6 bases at V and 7 bases at J, with 12 bases between the two ends. There are 13 residues in the CDR3. Germline V gives CDR1 MNHEY, CDR2 SVGAGI.

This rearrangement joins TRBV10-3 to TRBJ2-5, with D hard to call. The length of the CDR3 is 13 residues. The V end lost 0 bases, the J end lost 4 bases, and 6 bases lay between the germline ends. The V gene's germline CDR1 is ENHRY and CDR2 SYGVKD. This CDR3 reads CAISESAPETQYF. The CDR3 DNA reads TGTGCCATCAGTGAGTCGGCCCCAGAGACCCAGTACTTC.

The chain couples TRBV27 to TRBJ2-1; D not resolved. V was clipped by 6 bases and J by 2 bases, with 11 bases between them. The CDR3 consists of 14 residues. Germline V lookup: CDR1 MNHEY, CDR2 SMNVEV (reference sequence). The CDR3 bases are TGTGCCAGCAGCGTGTGGGCGGCCTACAATGAGCAGTTCTTC. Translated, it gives CASSVWAAYNEQFF.

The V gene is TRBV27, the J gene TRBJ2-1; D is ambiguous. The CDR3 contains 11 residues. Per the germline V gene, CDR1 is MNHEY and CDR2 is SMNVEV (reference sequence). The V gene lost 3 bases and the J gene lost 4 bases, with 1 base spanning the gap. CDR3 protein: CASSFYNEQFF. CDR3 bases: TGTGCCAGCAGTTTTTACAATGAGCAGTTCTTC.

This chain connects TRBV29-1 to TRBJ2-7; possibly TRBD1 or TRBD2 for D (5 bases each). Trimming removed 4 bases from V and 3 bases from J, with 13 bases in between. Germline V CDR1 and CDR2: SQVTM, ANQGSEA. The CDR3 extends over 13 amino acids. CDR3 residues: CSVVIGANYEQYF. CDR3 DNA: TGCAGCGTTGTGATCGGGGCTAACTACGAGCAGTACTTC.

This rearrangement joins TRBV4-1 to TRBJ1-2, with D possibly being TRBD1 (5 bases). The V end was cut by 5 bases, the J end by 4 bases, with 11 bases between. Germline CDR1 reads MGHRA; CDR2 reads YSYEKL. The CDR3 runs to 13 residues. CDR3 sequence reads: CASSAEGAYGYTF. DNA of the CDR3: TGCGCCAGCAGCGCGGAAGGGGCCTATGGCTACACCTTC.

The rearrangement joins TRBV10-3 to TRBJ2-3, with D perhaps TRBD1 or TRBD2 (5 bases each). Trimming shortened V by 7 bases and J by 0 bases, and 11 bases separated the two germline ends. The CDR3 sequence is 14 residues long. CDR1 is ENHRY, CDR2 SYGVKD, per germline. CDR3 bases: TGTGCCATCACGGGGACGGCTAGCACAGATACGCAGTATTTT. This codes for CAITGTASTDTQYF.